These 10 T cell receptor beta chains share one sample of origin, sequenced in a study of PD-1 blockade in classical Hodgkin lymphoma. Only in-frame clones appear in the TCRdb table, and some are missing; sequencing was by immunoSEQ multiplex PCR. Among about 40,000 clones listed, approximately 71% were seen once. Every patient relapsed after autologous stem cell transplantation, and brentuximab vedotin exposure varied. Sequenced material: peripheral blood mononuclear cells (PBMCs), taken at baseline. Receptor source: a human donor with classical Hodgkin lymphoma.

This chain links TRBV4-3 with TRBJ2-6; TRBD2 matches 7 bases. The CDR3 length is 17 residues. V trimming: 0 bases; J trimming: 0 bases; junction bases outside the gene matches: 2. CDR1 LGHNA and CDR2 YSLEER come from the germline V gene. The CDR3 coding sequence is TGCGCCAGCAGCCAAGACCCGGGGGGCTCTGGGGCCAACGTCCTGACTTTC. This gives the protein CASSQDPGGSGANVLTF.

This chain joins TRBV14 and TRBJ2-7; the D call may be TRBD1 or TRBD2 (5 bases each). The CDR3 is 17 amino acids. Trimming took 1 base from V and 3 from J, leaving 19 bases between them. CDR1 is SGHDN and CDR2 is FVKESK in the germline V gene. The CDR3 nucleotides read TGTGCCAGCAGCCAAGGCCGGGACCCCCCGGACTTCTACGAGCAGTACTTC. Translated: CASSQGRDPPDFYEQYF.

This clone occurred once. The chain links TRBV4-3 to TRBJ2-1; 8 nucleotides agree with TRBD1. The CDR3 length is 17 residues. Germline V lookup: CDR1 LGHNA, CDR2 YSLEER. The trim removed 0 bases at V and 1 base at J, leaving 5 bases unmatched. This CDR3 is CASSQESGDRSYNEQFF. The CDR3 nucleotides are TGCGCCAGCAGCCAAGAATCAGGGGACAGGTCCTACAATGAGCAGTTCTTC.

V is TRBV18 and J is TRBJ2-1; D perhaps matches TRBD1 (5 bases). Trimming removed 3 bases at V and 12 bases at J, with 18 bases between. CDR3 length: 14 amino acids. Germline V gene sequence: CDR1 KGHSH, CDR2 LQKENI. The CDR3 DNA follows: TGTGCCAGCTCACCGTCAATAGGGGAAAAGCGGCAGTTCTTC. It is translated as CASSPSIGEKRQFF.

The chain is built from TRBV7-2 and TRBJ2-1, with 8 bases lining up with TRBD2. The CDR3 is 16 residues long. With 2 bases clipped from V and 0 bases from J, the junction kept 3 bases outside the gene matches. Per germline, CDR1 SGHTA and CDR2 FQGNSA. CDR3 sequence (DNA): TGTGCCAGCAGCTTACGGGGGACTAGCTCCTACAATGAGCAGTTCTTC. Encoded protein: CASSLRGTSSYNEQFF.

This rearrangement joins TRBV19 to TRBJ1-4; D remains ambiguous. This CDR3 comprises 14 residues. The germline V and J ends were trimmed by 6 bases and 7 bases, with 15 bases remaining between them. Germline V CDR1 and CDR2: LNHDA, SQIVND (reference sequence). CDR3 sequence: CASSTSASSEKLFF. The CDR3 bases are TGTGCCAGTAGCACGTCGGCAAGCTCTGAAAAACTGTTTTTT.

The chain joins TRBV7-2 to TRBJ2-3; D ambiguous. CDR3 size: 16 residues. Trimming cost V 1 base and J 6 bases, with 17 bases left between them. CDR1 and CDR2 from the germline V gene are SGHTA and FQGNSA. CDR3 in DNA: TGTGCCAGCAGCTTAGAAGGTCCCGACCTCTCGGATACGCAGTATTTT. As protein: CASSLEGPDLSDTQYF.

V is TRBV7-3 and J is TRBJ2-1, with D unresolved. Germline V gene data show CDR1 as SGHTA and CDR2 as FQGTGA. V was clipped by 0 bases and J by 4 bases, with 10 bases between them. The CDR3 covers 15 residues. The CDR3 nucleotides read TGTGCCAGCAGCTTAACCAGTACGGCTTACAATGAGCAGTTCTTC. Amino acids: CASSLTSTAYNEQFF.

This chain connects TRBV6-5 to TRBJ2-7; no reliable D call. The CDR3 loop spans 11 amino acids. Germline V gives CDR1 MNHEY, CDR2 SVGAGI. V lost 9 bases, J lost 4 bases, and 10 bases lay in between. The CDR3 region is CASQFGYEQYF. The CDR3 DNA reads TGTGCCAGTCAGTTCGGGTACGAGCAGTACTTC.

CDR3 in amino acids: CASSLVLANYEQYF. Written as DNA, the CDR3 is TGTGCCAGCAGCTTGGTTTTGGCCAACTACGAGCAGTACTTC. The rearrangement uses TRBV5-6 and TRBJ2-7; no reliable D call. The CDR3 is made up of 14 amino acids. Germline V gives CDR1 SGHDT, CDR2 YYEEEE. The V and J ends lost 0 bases and 3 bases respectively, with 10 bases between them.